Described below is a single T cell receptor beta chain sequence and its context. Its antigen is still unknown. Healthy individuals who donated bone marrow served as the donors. PCR primers comprised 60 Vbeta and 13 Jbeta primers. Sequencing was performed with immunoSEQ multiplex PCR; in TCRdb, only in-frame clones are kept and a portion is missing. This table has 90,000 to 150,000 clones, roughly 70% appearing once. The sample originates from a study of cytomegalovirus exposure and HLA in healthy donors. Findings and limits, study-wide: Indistinguishable V segments such as TRBV6-2 and TRBV6-3 were excluded. Follow-up analysis found HLA locus-dependent TCR association rates, highest for DRB1 and lowest for HLA-C. Later work showed greater clonal expansion in HLA-associated TCR beta chains than in equally common others.

The length of the CDR3 is 13 residues. V was pared by 5 bases and J by 10 bases, with 15 bases between. Looked up from germline, CDR1 is MNHEY and CDR2 is SMNVEV (reference sequence). Sequencing was performed on PBMCs. This receptor was taken from a woman between 40 and 55 years old in good health and CMV-seropositive. This chain connects TRBV27 to TRBJ2-1, with D possibly being TRBD2 (7 bases). DNA of the CDR3: TGTGCCAGCAGTACGGGGGGCCGACGGGAGCAGTTCTTC. Its protein product is CASSTGGRREQFF.